This T cell receptor beta chain was profiled in a study of spatial heterogeneity in lung cancer (dated by TCRdb to about 2019). The study in broad terms: More beta-chain than alpha-chain transcripts were consistently detected, likely reflecting higher beta-chain transcript abundance. Both alpha and beta chains were TCR-sequenced in 200 or so tumor regions, approximately 68 matched nontumor lung samples and around 50 PBMC samples obtained at surgery. TCR alpha and beta repertoires were quantitatively compared across multiple tumor regions, matched nontumor lung and blood in non-small cell lung cancer. TCR transcript counts in tumor regions correlated strongly with a T cell transcriptional module score from matched bulk RNA-seq. TCR repertoire features were related to nonsynonymous mutation counts determined by whole-exome sequencing of tumor tissue. In the raw uncorrected reads, each unique combination of TCR and UMI appeared more than ten times on average.

In regard to this clonotype: Its recognized antigen is unknown. Per-nucleotide qualities are absent, and no much larger clonotype sits a single base away.

The CDR3 starts with the cysteine, ends with the phenylalanine, and has 14 residues. CDR3 DNA only is kept here, 42 bases in frame from base 1. At the junction V is shortened by 0 bases and J by 7 bases, with 10 bases in between. CDR1 PRHDT and CDR2 FYEKMQ were looked up in the germline V gene (reference sequence). Preparation of the library involved 5' RACE. Reads for this sample came from a NextSeq 500. In the TCR library protocol, a unique molecular identifier was attached to each TCR cDNA molecule so that PCR and sequencing errors could be corrected. The authors' pipeline ran thus. TCR identification, UMI-based error correction and CDR3 extraction were all carried out with Decombinator tools. TCRs above a frequency of 2 per 1,000, corresponding to the top 1% of the tumor frequency distribution, were defined as expanded. Expanded tumor TCRs were classed as regional if statistically deemed absent (corrected P<0.05) from at least one tumor region, otherwise ubiquitous. Renyi diversity was computed with the R vegan package after each repertoire had been subsampled 100 times to 5,000 TCRs. CDR3 similarity networks were constructed using string-kernel similarity of amino acid triplets, with links drawn between CDR3s whose pairwise similarity was above 0.82. The raw public data were reprocessed by TCRdb itself: fastp quality trimming at Q25, MiXCR clonotype calling, in-frame beta chains only. Each entry merges the rows of one CDR3 protein and shows their most common DNA and genes. Clone size and V and J calls follow TCRdb, not the original study. The sample records 20,000 to 30,000 distinct CDR3 sequences, under 10% of which are singletons. In total, the top ten clones hold roughly 8.2% of the sample.

Study-wide findings and limitations: The tumor nonsynonymous mutation count correlated with the number of expanded intratumoral alpha and beta TCRs. TCR-seq coverage of tumor T cells was estimated at only about 7% for alpha chains and around 13% for beta chains. Confirming at a functional level the hypothesis that regional TCRs recognize regional mutations was considered to require additional single-cell paired TCR alpha and beta sequencing. Counts of ubiquitous and regional expanded TCRs were found to correlate with counts of ubiquitous and regional nonsynonymous mutations, respectively.

Taken with the paper, the label for time point translates to: sample taken at primary tumor resection. The donors were more than 65 patients from the lung TRACERx cohort who had early-stage, untreated non-small cell lung cancer. Whole RNA extracted from tumor and nontumor lung tissue, or from cryopreserved PBMC samples, was used for TCR sequencing without cell sorting. Only patients for whom sufficient RNA was available from at least two tumor regions were selected for TCR sequencing. Before selection, tumor and adjacent nontumor lung specimens were reviewed by a lung pathologist. The clonotype was recovered from a male donor with early-stage non-small cell lung cancer. This receptor chain uses TRBV13 and TRBJ2-1; the D gene cannot be resolved reliably. The material was lung tumor tissue, obtained at surgery. The CDR3 corresponds to CASSLGELGNEQFF. The DNA sequence is TGTGCCAGCAGCTTAGGAGAGTTAGGGAATGAGCAGTTCTTC.